One sample yielded the 30 T cell receptor beta chains listed below, sequenced in a study of cytomegalovirus exposure and HLA in healthy donors. The PCR used 60 Vbeta and 13 Jbeta primers. TCRdb's copy holds only in-frame clones and misses some; the assay was immunoSEQ multiplex PCR. The sample carries some 190,000 clones, 76% recorded once. What was sequenced was PBMCs. Receptors originate from a woman aged 30 to 39 in good health and CMV-seropositive.

This rearrangement joins TRBV19 to TRBJ1-2; 9 nucleotides align to TRBD1. The CDR3 sequence is 15 residues long. Trimming took 5 bases from V and 8 from J; bases not matched to a gene: 12. Looked up from germline, CDR1 is LNHDA and CDR2 is SQIVND (reference sequence). The CDR3, as DNA: TGTGCCAGTAGTGTACCGGGACAGGGTACTAAAGGCTACACCTTC. Amino acid sequence: CASSVPGQGTKGYTF. Filled out from reference TRBV19 and TRBJ1-2, the complete variable domain reads DGGITQSPKYLFRKEGQNVTLSCEQNLNHDAMYWYRQDPGQGLRLIYYSQIVNDFQKGDIAEGYSVSREKKESFPLTVTSAQKNPTAFYLCASSVPGQGTKGYTFGSGTRLTVV.

The chain uses TRBV18 and TRBJ1-2; 8 bases line up with TRBD1. The CDR3 has 14 amino acids. Per germline, CDR1 KGHSH and CDR2 LQKENI. V lost 6 bases to trimming and J lost 8 bases; unmatched junction nucleotides: 11. The DNA for the CDR3 is TGTGCCAGCTCGCTAGACAGGGGACTCTCGGGCTACACCTTC. Translated, it gives CASSLDRGLSGYTF.

DNA for the CDR3: TGTGCCAGCAGGGGGGACAGTAGGGGCACTGAAGCTTTCTTT. This encodes CASRGDSRGTEAFF. The chain combines TRBV2 with TRBJ1-1, with 7 bases identical to TRBD1. Germline assignment: CDR1 SNHLY and CDR2 FYNNEI. V was pared by 6 bases and J by 4 bases, with 8 bases of the junction left unmatched. The CDR3 is 14 amino acids.

The genes are TRBV11-2 and TRBJ1-2; D might be TRBD1 (6 bases). V lost 0 bases and J 9 bases, leaving 17 bases between the germline ends. Germline assignment: CDR1 SGHAT and CDR2 FQNNGV. There are 15 residues in the CDR3. The CDR3 region is CASSLDRDMARSYTF. The DNA for the CDR3 is TGTGCCAGCAGCTTAGATCGGGACATGGCTCGGAGCTACACCTTC.

The chain links TRBV7-9 to TRBJ1-2; TRBD1 matches 9 bases. The J segment lost 4 bases and the V segment lost 1 base, leaving 7 bases of the junction unmatched. This CDR3 contains 16 residues. CDR1 is SEHNR, CDR2 FQNEAQ, per germline (reference sequence). CDR3 protein: CASSLVGDRVAYGYTF. DNA of the CDR3: TGTGCCAGCAGCTTAGTAGGGGACAGGGTAGCCTATGGCTACACCTTC.

The chain employs TRBV27 and TRBJ2-3; 9 bases line up with TRBD2. Germline V gene data show CDR1 as MNHEY and CDR2 as SMNVEV (reference sequence). The CDR3 has 16 amino acids. V lost 6 bases to trimming and J lost 3 bases; unmatched junction nucleotides: 10. The CDR3 spells CASSPPRSGGTDTQYF. The CDR3 nucleotides are TGTGCCAGCAGCCCCCCCCGTAGCGGGGGAACAGATACGCAGTATTTT.

The rearrangement uses TRBV27 and TRBJ1-2; possibly TRBD1 for D (5 bases). The CDR3 is 14 amino acids. Germline CDR1 reads MNHEY; CDR2 reads SMNVEV (reference sequence). V was clipped by 4 bases and J by 8 bases, with 17 bases between them. The CDR3 sequence is CASSYLQGSGGYTF. In DNA, the CDR3 is TGTGCCAGCAGTTATTTGCAGGGATCGGGCGGCTACACCTTC.

To note about this clone: An end of the junction does not agree with germline; a read error may underlie this. The genes are TRBV2 and TRBJ1-4, with TRBD1 identical over 8 bases. CDR1 and CDR2 from the germline V gene are SNHLY and FYNNEI. This CDR3 comprises 11 residues. The CDR3 bases are TGTGCCAGCAGCTGGGACAGGCTGGCTTATTTT. Amino acid sequence: CASSWDRLAYF.

This clone was seen only a few times. V is TRBV11-2 and J is TRBJ2-2; possibly TRBD2 for D (6 bases). The V gene's germline CDR1 is SGHAT and CDR2 FQNNGV. CDR3 length: 16 amino acids. Deletions cut 4 bases from V and 6 bases from J, with 18 bases between. CDR3 sequence: CASSSATQTRAGELFF. The CDR3, as DNA: TGTGCCAGCAGCTCCGCCACCCAGACTAGGGCCGGGGAGCTGTTTTTT.

V and J are TRBV6-4 and TRBJ2-2; 7 positions match TRBD1. Germline values: CDR1 MRHNA, CDR2 SNTAGT. The CDR3 contains 17 residues. The V segment lost 5 bases and the J segment 3 bases; nucleotides outside the gene matches: 12. DNA of the CDR3: TGTGCCAGCAGTAGATTCCCCGGGACAGCCGACACCGGGGAGCTGTTTTTT. It encodes CASSRFPGTADTGELFF.

The V call is TRBV19, the J call TRBJ1-6; 11 nucleotides match TRBD1. The germline V gene has CDR1 LNHDA and CDR2 SQIVND (reference sequence). V lost 6 bases, J lost 14 bases, and 9 bases stayed unmatched. The CDR3 has 14 amino acids. CDR3 loop: CASSPGQGALSLHF. CDR3 coding DNA: TGTGCCAGTAGCCCCGGACAGGGGGCTTTATCCCTCCACTTT.

The rearrangement joins TRBV2 to TRBJ1-2; TRBD1 matches 9 bases. This CDR3 spans 15 amino acids. The germline V gene encodes CDR1 SNHLY and CDR2 FYNNEI. Trimming cost V 3 bases and J 4 bases; bases outside gene matches: 6. The CDR3 DNA follows: TGTGCCAGCAGTGACCAGACAGGGGGTGGCTATGGCTACACCTTC. Amino acids: CASSDQTGGGYGYTF. The variable domain in full, with the rest retrieved from reference TRBV2 and TRBJ1-2, is EPEVTQTPSHQVTQMGQEVILRCVPISNHLYFYWYRQILGQKVEFLVSFYNNEISEKSEIFDDQFSVERPDGSNFTLKIRSTKLEDSAMYFCASSDQTGGGYGYTFGSGTRLTVV.

This clone was picked up one time. V and J are TRBV6-5 and TRBJ1-4; D remains unclear. V gave up 0 bases and J gave up 8 bases, with 13 bases separating them. The CDR3 covers 15 residues. Per the germline V gene, CDR1 is MNHEY and CDR2 is SVGAGI. The CDR3 region is CASSYSSGVGEKLFF. The CDR3, as DNA: TGTGCCAGCAGTTACTCGTCCGGGGTCGGAGAAAAACTGTTTTTT.

V is TRBV28 and J is TRBJ2-7, with TRBD1 matching 7 bases. Germline loops: CDR1 MDHEN, CDR2 SYDVKM. This CDR3 spans 15 amino acids. Germline trimming cut 3 bases from V and 3 bases from J; bases unmatched to any gene: 8. The CDR3 DNA sequence: TGTGCCAGCAGTTTTCCCGAAACAGGGGACTACGAGCAGTACTTC. As protein: CASSFPETGDYEQYF.

This chain connects TRBV5-6 to TRBJ2-7; 10 positions agree with TRBD1. Germline V CDR1 and CDR2: SGHDT, YYEEEE. The CDR3 is made up of 16 amino acids. With 4 bases clipped from V and 4 bases from J, the junction kept 11 bases outside the gene matches. The CDR3 nucleotides read TGTGCCAGCAGCGACCCCGGGACAGGGGTGAAGTACGAGCAGTACTTC. This codes for CASSDPGTGVKYEQYF. Full variable domain (outside the CDR3, taken from reference TRBV5-6 and TRBJ2-7): DAGVTQSPTHLIKTRGQQVTLRCSPKSGHDTVSWYQQALGQGPQFIFQYYEEEERQRGNFPDRFSGHQFPNYSSELNVNALLLGDSALYLCASSDPGTGVKYEQYFGPGTRLTVT.

V is TRBV9 and J is TRBJ1-2; D may be TRBD1 (6 bases). The V end was cut by 0 bases, the J end by 4 bases, with 13 bases between. The CDR3 runs 15 residues. CDR1 and CDR2 (germline): SGDLS, YYNGEE. The CDR3 DNA reads as TGTGCCAGCAGCGTAGCGAGGGGGGGTGGCTATGGCTACACCTTC. Amino acids: CASSVARGGGYGYTF.

This sequence joins TRBV6-5 and TRBJ1-5, with TRBD1 identical over 7 bases. With 7 bases clipped from V and 8 bases from J, the junction kept 11 bases outside the gene matches. This CDR3 comprises 14 residues. Germline V gene lookup returns CDR1 MNHEY and CDR2 SVGAGI. In DNA form, the CDR3 reads TGTGCCAGCACTTTAGGGGGCGCTCAGAAGCCCCAGCATTTT. This translates into CASTLGGAQKPQHF.

The gene calls are TRBV4-2 and TRBJ2-3; a weak D match, TRBD2 (6 bases). Trimming took 0 bases from V and 2 from J, leaving 21 bases between them. In germline, CDR1 is LGHNA, CDR2 YNFKEQ. The CDR3 consists of 19 residues. As DNA, the CDR3 is TGTGCCAGCAGCCAAGATTCAGGCAGGGACTTACTATACACAGATACGCAGTATTTT. Translation: CASSQDSGRDLLYTDTQYF.

V is TRBV5-1 and J is TRBJ2-1, with TRBD1 identical over 7 bases. The CDR3 sequence is 18 residues long. Germline values: CDR1 SGHRS, CDR2 YFSETQ. The trim removed 4 bases at V and 0 bases at J, leaving 13 bases unmatched. The CDR3 nucleotides are TGCGCCAGCAGCCATCCGGAGACAGGGTCGAGCTCCTACAATGAGCAGTTCTTC. Translating gives CASSHPETGSSSYNEQFF.

This clone showed up just once. V gene TRBV2 combines with J gene TRBJ2-2; a weak D match, TRBD1 (6 bases). The ends were cut back, 6 bases at V and 6 bases at J, with 14 bases in the middle. Germline values: CDR1 SNHLY, CDR2 FYNNEI. The CDR3 length is 14 residues. This CDR3 is CASRTDRTAGELFF. The DNA of the CDR3 is TGTGCCAGCAGGACAGACAGGACGGCCGGGGAGCTGTTTTTT.

This chain links TRBV19 with TRBJ2-5; TRBD1 aligns across 9 bases. Unmatched junction bases numbered 7, after V lost 3 bases and J lost 2 bases. This CDR3 is built from 16 residues. Germline lookup yields CDR1 LNHDA and CDR2 SQIVND (reference sequence). CDR3: CASSIPSGTGQETQYF. The CDR3 DNA sequence: TGTGCCAGTAGTATCCCGTCCGGGACAGGGCAAGAGACCCAGTACTTC.

The rearrangement joins TRBV18 to TRBJ2-1; 8 bases align to TRBD2. The germline CDR1 and CDR2 sequences are KGHSH and LQKENI. J gave up 3 bases and V 2 bases, and 6 bases lay outside the gene matches. This CDR3 region has 16 residues. This chain's CDR3 is CASSPGPAGDYNEQFF. In DNA, the CDR3 is TGTGCCAGCTCACCAGGGCCAGCGGGGGACTACAATGAGCAGTTCTTC.

This clone was detected once. This chain joins TRBV27 and TRBJ2-5, with D maybe TRBD1 (5 bases). The DNA matches TRBJ2-7 better at its end, which makes the J call doubtful. Germline CDR1 MNHEY, CDR2 SMNVEV (reference sequence). The CDR3 spans 14 residues. The CDR3 region is CASSLGVGTYEQYF. For the CDR3, the DNA is TGTGCCAGCAGCCTAGGGGTGGGAACCTACGAGCAGTACTTC.

The chain uses TRBV27 and TRBJ2-1; TRBD2 agrees at 12 bases. CDR1 and CDR2 from the germline V gene are MNHEY and SMNVEV (reference sequence). V shed 4 bases, J shed 2 bases, and the junction held 3 bases outside the gene matches. CDR3 length: 16 residues. CDR3 in DNA: TGTGCCAGCAGTTGGTCTAGCGGGGGGGCCTACAATGAGCAGTTCTTC. Residues: CASSWSSGGAYNEQFF.

This sequence joins TRBV11-2 and TRBJ2-1; TRBD1 matches 7 bases. Germline CDR1 reads SGHAT; CDR2 reads FQNNGV. This CDR3 spans 15 amino acids. V shed 4 bases, J shed 1 base, and the junction held 4 bases outside the gene matches. DNA for the CDR3: TGTGCCAGCAGCTGGCAGGGGGTTTCCTACAATGAGCAGTTCTTC. It is translated as CASSWQGVSYNEQFF.

This clone turned up a few times. The chain has TRBV11-3 and TRBJ1-1; no reliable D call. The germline CDR1 and CDR2 sequences are SGHNT and YENEEA. The length of the CDR3 is 13 residues. V lost 6 bases and J 0 bases, leaving 8 bases between the germline ends. CDR3 sequence: CASRPGMNTEAFF. In nucleotides, the CDR3 is TGTGCCAGCAGACCGGGAATGAACACTGAAGCTTTCTTT.

The rearrangement links TRBV7-5 to TRBJ2-5; the table assigns TRBD2, which was not confirmed against the DNA. TRBV7-5 is marked as a pseudogene. This CDR3 has 15 residues. The CDR3 loop reads CARSLESSEQETQYF. The CDR3 nucleotides are TGTGCCAGAAGCTTAGAATCTAGCGAACAAGAGACCCAGTACTTC.

The chain carries TRBV4-2 and TRBJ2-7, with a possible D match to TRBD2 (5 bases). CDR1 and CDR2 from the germline V gene are LGHNA and YNFKEQ. The CDR3 extends over 14 amino acids. V dropped 4 bases and J dropped 4 bases, with 14 bases sitting between them. The CDR3 spells CASSRRTPGYEQYF. In DNA form, the CDR3 reads TGTGCCAGCAGCCGTCGTACCCCGGGGTACGAGCAGTACTTC.

This clone was detected only a few times. CDR3 loop: CASRPEGVTDTQYF. DNA for the CDR3: TGTGCCAGCCGCCCCGAAGGGGTCACAGATACGCAGTATTTT. This sequence joins TRBV6-6 and TRBJ2-3, with D perhaps TRBD1 (5 bases). The germline gives CDR1 MNHNY, CDR2 SVGAGI (reference sequence). Deletions cut 8 bases from V and 2 bases from J, with 14 bases between. This CDR3 spans 14 amino acids.

The V call is TRBV6-6, the J call TRBJ1-6; the D is unclear. The V gene's germline CDR1 is MNHNY and CDR2 SVGAGI (reference sequence). Trimming left V 10 bases short and J 7 bases short, with 17 bases between. There are 14 residues in the CDR3. This chain's CDR3 is CATAKEGGNSPLHF. As DNA, the CDR3 is TGTGCCACCGCTAAGGAGGGAGGGAATTCACCCCTCCACTTT.